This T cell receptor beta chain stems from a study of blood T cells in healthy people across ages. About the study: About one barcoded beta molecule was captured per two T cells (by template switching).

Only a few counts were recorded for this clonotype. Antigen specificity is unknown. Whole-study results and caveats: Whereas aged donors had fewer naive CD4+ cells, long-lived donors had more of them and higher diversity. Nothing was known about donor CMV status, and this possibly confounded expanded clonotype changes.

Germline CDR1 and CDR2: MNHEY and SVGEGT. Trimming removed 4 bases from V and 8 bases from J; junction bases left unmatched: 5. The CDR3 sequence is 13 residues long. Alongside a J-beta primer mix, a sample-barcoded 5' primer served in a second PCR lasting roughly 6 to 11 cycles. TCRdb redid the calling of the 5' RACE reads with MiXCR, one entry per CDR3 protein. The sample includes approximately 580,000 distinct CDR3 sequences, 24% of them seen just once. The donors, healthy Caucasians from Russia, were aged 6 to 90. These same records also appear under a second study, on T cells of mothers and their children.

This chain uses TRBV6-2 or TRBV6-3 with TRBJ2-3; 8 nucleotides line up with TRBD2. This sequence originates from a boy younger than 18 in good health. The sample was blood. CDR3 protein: CASSFPGGTTQYF. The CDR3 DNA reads TGTGCCAGCAGTTTCCCGGGGGGGACTACGCAGTATTTT.